The 16 T cell receptor beta chains listed next were all sequenced from one sample in a study of blood T cell repertoires in COVID-19. Repertoires were generated with immunoSEQ multiplex PCR, while TCRdb's copy carries only in-frame clones and drops some. The sample yields 370,000 or so clones, roughly 86% seen once. Sequencing used peripheral blood. These receptors all come from a human donor with acute or convalescent COVID-19. The donor label of this sample is uncertain.

The rearrangement joins TRBV6-4 to TRBJ1-6; 10 positions agree with TRBD1. Trimming took 8 bases from V and 6 from J; bases not matched to a gene: 7. The CDR3 runs to 15 residues. Per germline, CDR1 MRHNA and CDR2 SNTAGT. CDR3 DNA: TGTGCCAGCGTAAGGGACAGGGGTTGTAATTCACCCCTCCACTTT. Amino acids: CASVRDRGCNSPLHF.

This clone was picked up a small number of times. The chain carries TRBV4-1 and TRBJ2-3; 8 bases are shared with TRBD2. The CDR3 consists of 17 residues. With V trimmed by 1 base and J by 5 bases, 11 bases remained unmatched. The germline V gene encodes CDR1 MGHRA and CDR2 YSYEKL. This CDR3 reads CASSQVLLGGVEDTQYF. In DNA, the CDR3 is TGCGCCAGCAGCCAAGTTCTACTCGGGGGGGTCGAAGATACGCAGTATTTT.

This clone occurred a few times. J is TRBJ1-2 and V is TRBV7-9; a possible D gene is TRBD1 (6 bases). The CDR3 has 14 amino acids. V gave up 1 base and J gave up 5 bases, with 11 bases separating them. Germline CDR1 and CDR2: SEHNR and FQNEAQ (reference sequence). The CDR3 DNA reads as TGTGCCAGCAGCTTAGGGGGGCCCAAGTATGGCTACACCTTC. Protein sequence: CASSLGGPKYGYTF.

The chain combines TRBV11-2 with TRBJ1-1; 7 nucleotides agree with TRBD1. CDR1 and CDR2 (germline): SGHAT, FQNNGV. After removal of 3 bases from V and 10 bases from J, the junction contained 8 bases not matched to a gene. The CDR3 is 13 amino acids. For the CDR3, the DNA is TGTGCCAGCAGCTTTGATCCAGGGGGACGAGCTTTCTTT. Translation: CASSFDPGGRAFF.

This clone was seen a few times. The chain couples TRBV6-6 to TRBJ2-1; 9 positions match TRBD1. Germline CDR1 and CDR2: MNHNY and SVGAGI (reference sequence). The CDR3 has 15 residues. V trimming: 2 bases; J trimming: 4 bases; junction bases outside the gene matches: 3. The CDR3 DNA reads as TGTGCCAGCAGTTACGGGGGGACAGGGTACAATGAGCAGTTCTTC. As protein: CASSYGGTGYNEQFF.

The chain recombines TRBV3-1 (or the pseudogene TRBV3-2) with TRBJ2-1, with D possibly matching TRBD2 (5 bases). The CDR3 runs 17 residues. Germline V gives CDR1 LGHDT, CDR2 YNNKEL (reference sequence). V lost 1 base to trimming and J lost 9 bases, with 22 bases between them. The CDR3 reads CASSQAPPSRVVGEQFF. CDR3 sequence (DNA): TGTGCCAGCAGCCAAGCGCCGCCTAGCCGGGTTGTCGGTGAGCAGTTCTTC.

The rearrangement joins TRBV4-1 to TRBJ2-7; possibly TRBD2 for D (7 bases). The CDR3 totals 17 residues. Germline assignment: CDR1 MGHRA and CDR2 YSYEKL. The V gene lost 1 base and the J gene lost 4 bases, with 20 bases spanning the gap. The DNA for the CDR3 is TGCGCCAGCAGCCAAGTCATGAGAGGGGGGGCTCCTTACGAGCAGTACTTC. Translated: CASSQVMRGGAPYEQYF.

The genes are TRBV5-1 and TRBJ2-7; D may be TRBD2 (5 bases). This CDR3 is 13 amino acids long. V was shortened by 0 bases and J by 3 bases, with 7 bases between the two germline ends. From germline, CDR1 is SGHRS and CDR2 YFSETQ. CDR3 protein: CASSLERIYEQYF. The DNA for the CDR3 is TGCGCCAGCAGCTTGGAGCGGATCTACGAGCAGTACTTC. The full variable domain, in which reference TRBV5-1 and TRBJ2-7 provide the parts outside the CDR3, is KAGVTQTPRYLIKTRGQQVTLSCSPISGHRSVSWYQQTPGQGLQFLFEYFSETQRNKGNFPGRFSGRQFSNSRSEMNVSTLELGDSALYLCASSLERIYEQYFGPGTRLTVT.

The genes are TRBV27 and TRBJ2-7; 10 nucleotides agree with TRBD2. Germline V gene sequence: CDR1 MNHEY, CDR2 SMNVEV (reference sequence). Germline trimming cut 5 bases from V and 4 bases from J; bases unmatched to any gene: 8. CDR3 length equals 15 residues. CDR3 loop: CASSPLTSGQYEQYF. DNA of the CDR3: TGTGCCAGCAGTCCGCTGACTAGCGGGCAATACGAGCAGTACTTC.

This clone was seen more than once but under ten times. V is TRBV24-1 and J is TRBJ1-6; perhaps TRBD1 as D (5 bases). The V and J ends lost 6 bases and 5 bases respectively, with 19 bases between them. The length of the CDR3 is 17 residues. CDR1 KGHDR and CDR2 SFDVKD come from the germline V gene. This CDR3 reads CATSFDRDGSNNSPLHF. The CDR3 DNA follows: TGTGCCACCAGTTTCGACCGGGACGGGAGCAATAATTCACCCCTCCACTTT.

The V gene is TRBV7-8, the J gene TRBJ2-7, with D hard to call. The V end lost 2 bases, the J end lost 6 bases, and 14 bases lay between the germline ends. The CDR3 loop spans 14 amino acids. The germline V gene encodes CDR1 SGHVS and CDR2 FQNEAQ. The CDR3 nucleotides read TGTGCCAGCAGCTTATTCGACATCTCGGCCGAGCAGTACTTC. Amino acid sequence: CASSLFDISAEQYF.

This chain joins TRBV7-6 and TRBJ1-1, with D perhaps matching TRBD1 (5 bases). Germline V CDR1 and CDR2: SGHVS, FNYEAQ. This CDR3 is 15 amino acids long. The V and J ends lost 2 bases and 1 base respectively, with 11 bases between them. In nucleotides, the CDR3 is TGTGCCAGCAGCTTAAGGGGAGGAAGGAACACTGAAGCTTTCTTT. Translating it yields CASSLRGGRNTEAFF.

The rearrangement links TRBV7-2 to TRBJ1-5; D is ambiguous. CDR1 SGHTA and CDR2 FQGNSA come from the germline V gene. The CDR3 contains 15 residues. Trimming removed 5 bases at V and 3 bases at J, with 14 bases between. CDR3 amino acids: CASSPNNRVNQPQHF. CDR3 DNA sequence: TGTGCCAGCAGCCCAAATAACAGAGTCAATCAGCCCCAGCATTTT.

This clone came up once. This sequence joins TRBV2 and TRBJ1-5; 9 bases align to TRBD1. J lost 6 bases, V lost 5 bases, and 8 bases had no gene match. This CDR3 comprises 15 residues. Per the germline V gene, CDR1 is SNHLY and CDR2 is FYNNEI. The CDR3 coding sequence is TGTGCCAGCAGTCGAGACAGGGGGAGTGTTCAGCCCCAGCATTTT. It specifies CASSRDRGSVQPQHF.

The CDR3 loop reads CASSSIGGNTEAFF. DNA of the CDR3: TGTGCCAGCAGCTCAATCGGAGGGAACACTGAAGCTTTCTTT. The chain combines TRBV7-2 with TRBJ1-1; D is unclear. The CDR3 is 14 residues long. V lost 4 bases to trimming and J lost 1 base, with 10 bases between them. Germline values: CDR1 SGHTA, CDR2 FQGNSA.

This clone was seen once. This rearrangement joins TRBV28 to TRBJ1-4; 12 positions match TRBD1. V shed 6 bases and J 10 bases; nucleotides not matched to a gene: 9. The CDR3 has 15 amino acids. Per the germline V gene, CDR1 is MDHEN and CDR2 is SYDVKM. DNA for the CDR3: TGTGCCAGCAGCCTATTCGGGACAGGGGGCGGAAAACTGTTTTTT. Its translation is CASSLFGTGGGKLFF. The entire variable domain, with the rest obtained from reference TRBV28 and TRBJ1-4, is as follows: DVKVTQSSRYLVKRTGEKVFLECVQDMDHENMFWYRQDPGLGLRLIYFSYDVKMKEKGDIPEGYSVSREKKERFSLILESASTNQTSMYLCASSLFGTGGGKLFFGSGTQLSVL.